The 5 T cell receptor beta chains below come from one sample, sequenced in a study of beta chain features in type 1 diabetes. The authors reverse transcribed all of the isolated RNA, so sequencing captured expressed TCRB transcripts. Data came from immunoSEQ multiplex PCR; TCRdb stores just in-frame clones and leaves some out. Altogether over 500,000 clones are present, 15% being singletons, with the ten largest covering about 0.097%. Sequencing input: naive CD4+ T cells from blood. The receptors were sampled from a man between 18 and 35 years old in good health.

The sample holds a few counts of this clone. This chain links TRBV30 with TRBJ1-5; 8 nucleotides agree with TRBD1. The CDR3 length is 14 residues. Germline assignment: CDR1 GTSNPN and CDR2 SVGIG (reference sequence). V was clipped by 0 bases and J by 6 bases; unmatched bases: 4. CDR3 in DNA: TGTGCCTGGAGTGTGGCAGGGGGCGGTCAGCCCCAGCATTTT. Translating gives CAWSVAGGGQPQHF.

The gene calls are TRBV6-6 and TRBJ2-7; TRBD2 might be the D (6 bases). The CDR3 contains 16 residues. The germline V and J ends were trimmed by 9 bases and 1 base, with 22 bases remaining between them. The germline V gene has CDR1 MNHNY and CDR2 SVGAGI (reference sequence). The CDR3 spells CASHDLGGGSSYEQYF. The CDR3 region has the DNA TGTGCCAGTCACGATCTTGGGGGAGGCAGTTCCTACGAGCAGTACTTC.

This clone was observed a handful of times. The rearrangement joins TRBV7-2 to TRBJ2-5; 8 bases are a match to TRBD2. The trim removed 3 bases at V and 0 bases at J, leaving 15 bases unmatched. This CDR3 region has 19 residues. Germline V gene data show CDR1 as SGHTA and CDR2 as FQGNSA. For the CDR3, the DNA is TGTGCCAGCAGCTTGCGCTCAAGCGGGAGCCCGGCGTACCAAGAGACCCAGTACTTC. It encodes CASSLRSSGSPAYQETQYF.

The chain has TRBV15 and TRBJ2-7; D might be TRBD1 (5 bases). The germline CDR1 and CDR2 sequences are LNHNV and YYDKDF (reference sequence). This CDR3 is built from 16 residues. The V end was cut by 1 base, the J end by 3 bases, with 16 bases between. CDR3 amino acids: CATSRASGAPVYEQYF. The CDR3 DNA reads TGTGCCACCAGCAGAGCTAGTGGGGCCCCGGTCTACGAGCAGTACTTC.

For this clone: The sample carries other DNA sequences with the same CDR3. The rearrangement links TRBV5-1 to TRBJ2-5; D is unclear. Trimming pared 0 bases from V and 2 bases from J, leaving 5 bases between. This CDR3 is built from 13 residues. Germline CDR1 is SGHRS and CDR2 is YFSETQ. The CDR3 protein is CASSLGIQETQYF. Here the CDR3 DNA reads TGCGCCAGCAGCTTGGGAATTCAAGAGACCCAGTACTTC. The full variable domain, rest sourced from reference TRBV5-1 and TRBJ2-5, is KAGVTQTPRYLIKTRGQQVTLSCSPISGHRSVSWYQQTPGQGLQFLFEYFSETQRNKGNFPGRFSGRQFSNSRSEMNVSTLELGDSALYLCASSLGIQETQYFGPGTRLLVL.